The T cell receptor (beta chain) described here comes from a study of T cells after yellow fever vaccination. The study, taken as a whole, reports: Clones from primary vaccination mostly reappeared after the booster (96% CD4, approximately 91% CD8).

This clonotype was observed a handful of times. Its antigen is currently unknown. TCRdb reanalysed the 5' RACE reads using MiXCR and keeps one entry per CDR3 protein. The sample lists hundreds of thousands of distinct CDR3 sequences, around 10% seen once, with approximately 3.3% in the top ten. Trimming shortened V by 4 bases and J by 0 bases, and 10 bases separated the two germline ends. The CDR3 is made up of 15 amino acids. Germline-derived CDR1 and CDR2 are SGHRS and YFSETQ. The clonotype comes from a man younger than 30 who received the YFV17D yellow fever vaccine. The sequences come from CD4+ T cells sorted from PBMCs, collected 5 days after the yellow fever booster vaccination. The chain uses TRBV5-1 and TRBJ2-2; TRBD1 is a possible D gene (6 bases). Here the CDR3 reads CASSPGQPNTGELFF. The CDR3 DNA reads TGCGCCAGCAGCCCGGGACAACCGAACACCGGGGAGCTGTTTTTT.